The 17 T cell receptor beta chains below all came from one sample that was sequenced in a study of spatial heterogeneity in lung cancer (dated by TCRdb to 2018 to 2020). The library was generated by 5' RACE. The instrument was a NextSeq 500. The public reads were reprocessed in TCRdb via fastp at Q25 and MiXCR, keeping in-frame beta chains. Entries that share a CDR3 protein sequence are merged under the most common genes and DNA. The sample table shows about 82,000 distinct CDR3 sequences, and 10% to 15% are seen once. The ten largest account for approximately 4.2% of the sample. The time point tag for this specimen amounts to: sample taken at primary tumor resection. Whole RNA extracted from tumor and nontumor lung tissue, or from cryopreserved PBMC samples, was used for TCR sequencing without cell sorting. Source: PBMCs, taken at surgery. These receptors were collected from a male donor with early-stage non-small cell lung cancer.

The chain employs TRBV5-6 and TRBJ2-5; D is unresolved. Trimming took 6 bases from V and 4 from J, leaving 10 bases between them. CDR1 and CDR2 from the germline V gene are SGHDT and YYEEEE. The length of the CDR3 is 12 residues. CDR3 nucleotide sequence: TGTGCCAGCATGATGAGGAGAGAGACCCAGTACTTC. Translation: CASMMRRETQYF.

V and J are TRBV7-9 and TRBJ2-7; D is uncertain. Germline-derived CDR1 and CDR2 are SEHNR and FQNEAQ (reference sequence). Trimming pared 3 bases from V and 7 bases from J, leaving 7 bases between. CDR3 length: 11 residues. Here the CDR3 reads CASSFSFEQYF. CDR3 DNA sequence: TGTGCCAGCAGCTTTTCCTTTGAGCAGTACTTC.

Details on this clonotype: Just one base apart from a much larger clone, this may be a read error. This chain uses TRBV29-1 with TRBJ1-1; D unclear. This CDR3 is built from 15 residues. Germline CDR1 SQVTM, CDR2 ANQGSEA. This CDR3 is CSVERQRLGNTEALF. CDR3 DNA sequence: TGCAGCGTTGAAAGGCAACGATTGGGGAACACTGAAGCTCTCTTT.

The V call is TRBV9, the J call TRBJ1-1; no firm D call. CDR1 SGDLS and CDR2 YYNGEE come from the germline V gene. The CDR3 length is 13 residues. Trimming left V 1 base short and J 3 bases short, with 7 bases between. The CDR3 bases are TGTGCCAGCAGCGTAAGGCGCGACACTGAAGCTTTCTTT. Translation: CASSVRRDTEAFF.

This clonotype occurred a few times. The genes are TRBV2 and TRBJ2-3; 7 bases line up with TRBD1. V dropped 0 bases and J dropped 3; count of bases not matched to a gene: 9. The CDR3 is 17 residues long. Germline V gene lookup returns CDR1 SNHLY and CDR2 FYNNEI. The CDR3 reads CASSEASRGIGTDTQYF. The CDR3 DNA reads TGTGCCAGCAGTGAAGCAAGCAGGGGGATAGGAACAGATACGCAGTATTTT.

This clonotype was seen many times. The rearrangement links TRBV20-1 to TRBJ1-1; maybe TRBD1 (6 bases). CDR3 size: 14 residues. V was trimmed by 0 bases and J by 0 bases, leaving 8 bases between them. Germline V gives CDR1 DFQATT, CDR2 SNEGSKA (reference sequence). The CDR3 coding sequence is TGCAGTGCTAGAGAGGGGACACTGAACACTGAAGCTTTCTTT. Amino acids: CSAREGTLNTEAFF.

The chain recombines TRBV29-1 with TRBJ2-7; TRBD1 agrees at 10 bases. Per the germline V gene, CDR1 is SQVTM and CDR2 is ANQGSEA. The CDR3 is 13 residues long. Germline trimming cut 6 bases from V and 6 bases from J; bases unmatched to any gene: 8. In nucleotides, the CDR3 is TGCAGCGTCGATGACAGGGGGCGAGGCGAGCAGTACTTC. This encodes CSVDDRGRGEQYF.

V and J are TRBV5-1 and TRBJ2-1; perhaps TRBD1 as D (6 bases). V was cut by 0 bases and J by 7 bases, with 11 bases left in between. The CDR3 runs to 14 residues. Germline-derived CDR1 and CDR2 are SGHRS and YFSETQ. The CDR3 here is CASSLGQERNEQFF. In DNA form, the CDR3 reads TGCGCCAGCAGCTTGGGACAGGAAAGGAATGAGCAGTTCTTC.

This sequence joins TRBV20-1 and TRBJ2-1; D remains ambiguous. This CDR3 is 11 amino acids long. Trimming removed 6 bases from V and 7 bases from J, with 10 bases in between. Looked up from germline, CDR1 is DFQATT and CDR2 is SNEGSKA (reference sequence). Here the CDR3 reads CSAPGVNEQFF. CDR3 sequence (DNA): TGCAGTGCCCCGGGTGTGAATGAGCAGTTCTTC.

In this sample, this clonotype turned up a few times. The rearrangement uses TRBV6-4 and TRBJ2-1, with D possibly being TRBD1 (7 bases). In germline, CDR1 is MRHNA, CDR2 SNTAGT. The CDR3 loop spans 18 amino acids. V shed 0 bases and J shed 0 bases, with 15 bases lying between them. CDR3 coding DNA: TGTGCCAGCAGTGACTCGATTACAGGGGAGGCCTCCTACAATGAGCAGTTCTTC. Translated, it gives CASSDSITGEASYNEQFF.

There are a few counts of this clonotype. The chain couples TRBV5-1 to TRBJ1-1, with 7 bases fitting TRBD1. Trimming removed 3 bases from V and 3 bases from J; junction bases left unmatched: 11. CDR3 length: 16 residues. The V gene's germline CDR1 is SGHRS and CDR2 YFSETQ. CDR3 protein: CASSSVVSRGDTEAFF. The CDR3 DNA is TGCGCCAGCAGCTCCGTGGTTTCCAGGGGGGACACTGAAGCTTTCTTT.

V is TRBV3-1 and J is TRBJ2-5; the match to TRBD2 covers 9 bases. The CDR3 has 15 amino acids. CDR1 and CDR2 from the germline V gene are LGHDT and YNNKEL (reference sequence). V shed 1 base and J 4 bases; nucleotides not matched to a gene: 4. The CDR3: CASSQAAGGPETQYF. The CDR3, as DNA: TGTGCCAGCAGCCAAGCGGCGGGGGGGCCAGAGACCCAGTACTTC.

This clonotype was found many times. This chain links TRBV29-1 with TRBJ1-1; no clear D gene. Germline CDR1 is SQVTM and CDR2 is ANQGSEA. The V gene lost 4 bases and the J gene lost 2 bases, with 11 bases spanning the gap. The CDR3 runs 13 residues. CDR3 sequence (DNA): TGCAGCGTTGCTAGGCAGTTAAACACTGAAGCTTTCTTT. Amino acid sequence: CSVARQLNTEAFF.

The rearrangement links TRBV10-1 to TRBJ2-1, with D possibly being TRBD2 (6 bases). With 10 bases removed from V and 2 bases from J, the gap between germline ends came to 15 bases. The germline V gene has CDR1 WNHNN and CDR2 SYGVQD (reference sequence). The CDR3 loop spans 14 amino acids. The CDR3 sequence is CAILQTRAYNEQFF. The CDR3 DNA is TGCGCCATCCTACAGACTAGAGCCTACAATGAGCAGTTCTTC.

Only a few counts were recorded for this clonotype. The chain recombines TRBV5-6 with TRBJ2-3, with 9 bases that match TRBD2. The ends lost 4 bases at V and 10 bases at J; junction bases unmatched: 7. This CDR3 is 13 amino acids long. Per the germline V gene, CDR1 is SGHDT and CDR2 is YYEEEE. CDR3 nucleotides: TGTGCCAGCAGCCAAATTAGCGGGGGTGCGCAGTATTTT. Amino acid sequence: CASSQISGGAQYF.

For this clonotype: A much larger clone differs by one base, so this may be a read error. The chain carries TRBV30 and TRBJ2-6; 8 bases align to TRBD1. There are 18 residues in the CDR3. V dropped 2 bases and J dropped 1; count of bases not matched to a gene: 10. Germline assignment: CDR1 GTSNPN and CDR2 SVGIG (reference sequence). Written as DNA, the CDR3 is TGTGCCTGGAGTAGGTTGCGGACAGGGAAATCTGGGGCCAACGTCCTGACTTTC. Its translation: CAWSRLRTGKSGANVLTF.

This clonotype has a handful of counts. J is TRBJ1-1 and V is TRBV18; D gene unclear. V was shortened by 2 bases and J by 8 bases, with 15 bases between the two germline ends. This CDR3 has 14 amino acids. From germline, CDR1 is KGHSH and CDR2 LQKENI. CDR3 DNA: TGTGCCAGCTCACCAGACTTGGGCACCGCGGAAGCTTTCTTT. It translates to CASSPDLGTAEAFF.